This record looks at one T cell receptor beta chain sequence and its context. Its antigen is currently unknown. This specimen comes from a study of OX40 agonist ivuxolimab in advanced cancers. General observations from the study: The average count of expanded clones was higher among CD8+ T cells than among CD4+. The study observed clonal expansion of CD4+ and CD8+ blood T cells by week 6 at 0.1 to 3.0 mg/kg.

Autoimmune disease history or systemic immunosuppression barred patients. From germline, CDR1 is SGHAT and CDR2 FQNNGV. CDR3 length: 14 amino acids. With 6 bases removed from V and 6 bases from J, the gap between germline ends came to 17 bases. Produced via immunoSEQ multiplex PCR; TCRdb's table is partial and in-frame only. The table shows under 90,000 clones, with approximately 89% occurring only once. The TCR sequence derives from an adult with an advanced solid tumor such as melanoma, head and neck, liver or kidney cancer. The chain links TRBV11-2 to TRBJ2-5, with D possibly being TRBD1 (6 bases). The sequencing here drew on CD4+ or CD8+ T cells sorted from blood, taken in a trial of the OX40 agonist ivuxolimab. In DNA, the CDR3 is TGTGCCAGCAGTCAGACAGGTCCGTGGCAGACCCAGTACTTC. It translates to CASSQTGPWQTQYF.